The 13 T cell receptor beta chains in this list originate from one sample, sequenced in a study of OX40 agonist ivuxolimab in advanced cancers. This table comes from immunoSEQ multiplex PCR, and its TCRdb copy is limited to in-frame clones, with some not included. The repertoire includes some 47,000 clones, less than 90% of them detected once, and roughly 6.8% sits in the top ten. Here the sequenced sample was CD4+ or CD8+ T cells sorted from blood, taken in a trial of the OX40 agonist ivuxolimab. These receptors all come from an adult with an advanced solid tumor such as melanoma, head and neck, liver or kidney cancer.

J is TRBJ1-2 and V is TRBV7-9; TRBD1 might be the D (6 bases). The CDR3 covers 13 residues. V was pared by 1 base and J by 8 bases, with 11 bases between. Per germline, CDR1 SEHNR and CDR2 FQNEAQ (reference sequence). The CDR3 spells CASSLEGGRGYTF. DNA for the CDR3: TGTGCCAGCAGCTTAGAAGGGGGAAGAGGCTACACCTTC.

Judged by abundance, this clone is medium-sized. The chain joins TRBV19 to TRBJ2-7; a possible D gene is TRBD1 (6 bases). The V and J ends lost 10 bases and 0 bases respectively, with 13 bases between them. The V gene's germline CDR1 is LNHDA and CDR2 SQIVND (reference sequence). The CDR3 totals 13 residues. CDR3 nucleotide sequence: TGTGCCACCGTACCGACAGGCTCCTACGAGCAGTACTTC. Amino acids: CATVPTGSYEQYF. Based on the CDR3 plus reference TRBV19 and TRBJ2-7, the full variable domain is DGGITQSPKYLFRKEGQNVTLSCEQNLNHDAMYWYRQDPGQGLRLIYYSQIVNDFQKGDIAEGYSVSREKKESFPLTVTSAQKNPTAFYLCATVPTGSYEQYFGPGTRLTVT.

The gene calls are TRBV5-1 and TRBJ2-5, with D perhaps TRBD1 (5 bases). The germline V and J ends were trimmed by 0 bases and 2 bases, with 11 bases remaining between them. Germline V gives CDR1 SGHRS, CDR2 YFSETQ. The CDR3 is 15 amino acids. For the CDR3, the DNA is TGCGCCAGCAGCTTGGAAAGGGGCGCGCAAGAGACCCAGTACTTC. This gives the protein CASSLERGAQETQYF.

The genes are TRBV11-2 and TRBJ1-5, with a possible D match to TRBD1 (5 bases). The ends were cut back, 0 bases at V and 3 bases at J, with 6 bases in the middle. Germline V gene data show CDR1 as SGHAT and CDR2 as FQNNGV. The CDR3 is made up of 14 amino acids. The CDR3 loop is CASSLDRVNQPQHF. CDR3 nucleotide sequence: TGTGCCAGCAGCTTAGACAGGGTCAATCAGCCCCAGCATTTT.

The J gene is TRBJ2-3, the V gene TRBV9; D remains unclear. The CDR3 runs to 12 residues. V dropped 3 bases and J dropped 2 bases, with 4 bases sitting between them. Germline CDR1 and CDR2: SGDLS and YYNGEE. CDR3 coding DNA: TGTGCCAGCAGCGAGCCCACAGATACGCAGTATTTT. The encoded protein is CASSEPTDTQYF.

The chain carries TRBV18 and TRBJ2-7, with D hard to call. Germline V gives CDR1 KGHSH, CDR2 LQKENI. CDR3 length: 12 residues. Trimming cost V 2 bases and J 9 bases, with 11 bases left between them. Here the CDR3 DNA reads TGTGCCAGCTCACCAACTTTGGAAGGGCAGTACTTC. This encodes CASSPTLEGQYF. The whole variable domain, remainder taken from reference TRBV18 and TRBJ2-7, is NAGVMQNPRHLVRRRGQEARLRCSPMKGHSHVYWYRQLPEEGLKFMVYLQKENIIDESGMPKERFSAEFPKEGPSILRIQQVVRGDSAAYFCASSPTLEGQYFGPGTRLTVT.

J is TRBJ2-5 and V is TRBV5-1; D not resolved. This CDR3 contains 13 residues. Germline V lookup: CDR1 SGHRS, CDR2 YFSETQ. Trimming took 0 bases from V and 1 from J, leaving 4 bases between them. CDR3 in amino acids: CASSLGGQETQYF. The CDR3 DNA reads TGCGCCAGCAGCTTGGGGGGCCAAGAGACCCAGTACTTC.

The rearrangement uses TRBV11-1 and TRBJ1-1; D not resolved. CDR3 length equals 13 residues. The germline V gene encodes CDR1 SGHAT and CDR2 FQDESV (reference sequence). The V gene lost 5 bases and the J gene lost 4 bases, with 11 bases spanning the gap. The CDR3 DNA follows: TGTGCCAGCAGCCGTCACCAGGTCACTGAAGCTTTCTTT. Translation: CASSRHQVTEAFF.

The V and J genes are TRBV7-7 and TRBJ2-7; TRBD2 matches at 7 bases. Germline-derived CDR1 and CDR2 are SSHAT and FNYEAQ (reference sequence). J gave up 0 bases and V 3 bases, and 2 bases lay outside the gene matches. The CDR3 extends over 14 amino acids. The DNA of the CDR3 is TGTGCCAGCAGCTTCGAGCGGGACTCCTACGAGCAGTACTTC. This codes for CASSFERDSYEQYF.

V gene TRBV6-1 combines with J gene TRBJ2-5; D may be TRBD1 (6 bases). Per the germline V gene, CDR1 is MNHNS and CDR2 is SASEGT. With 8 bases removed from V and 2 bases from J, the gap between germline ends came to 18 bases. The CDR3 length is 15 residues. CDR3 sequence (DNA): TGTGCCAGCTCCCGGATTGTAGGGGGACAAGAGACCCAGTACTTC. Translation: CASSRIVGGQETQYF.

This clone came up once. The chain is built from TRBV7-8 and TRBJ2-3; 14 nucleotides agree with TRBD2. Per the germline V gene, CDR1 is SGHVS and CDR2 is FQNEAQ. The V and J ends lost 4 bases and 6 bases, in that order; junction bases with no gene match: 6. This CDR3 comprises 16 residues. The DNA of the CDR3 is TGTGCCAGCAGCTCCAGGACTAGCGGGAGGTCTGATACGCAGTATTTT. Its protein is CASSSRTSGRSDTQYF.

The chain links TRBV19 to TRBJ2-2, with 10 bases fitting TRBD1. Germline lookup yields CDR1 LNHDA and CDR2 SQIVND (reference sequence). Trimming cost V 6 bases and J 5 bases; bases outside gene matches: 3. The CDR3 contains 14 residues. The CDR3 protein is CASSRTGGTGELFF. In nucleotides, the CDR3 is TGTGCCAGTAGCCGGACAGGGGGGACCGGGGAGCTGTTTTTT. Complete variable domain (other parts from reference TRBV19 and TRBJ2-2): DGGITQSPKYLFRKEGQNVTLSCEQNLNHDAMYWYRQDPGQGLRLIYYSQIVNDFQKGDIAEGYSVSREKKESFPLTVTSAQKNPTAFYLCASSRTGGTGELFFGEGSRLTVL.

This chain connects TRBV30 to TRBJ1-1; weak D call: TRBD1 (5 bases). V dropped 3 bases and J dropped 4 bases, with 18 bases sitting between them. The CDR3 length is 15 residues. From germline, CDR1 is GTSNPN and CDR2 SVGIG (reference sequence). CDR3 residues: CAWRQPGRIFTEAFF. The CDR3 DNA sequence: TGTGCCTGGAGACAACCGGGACGGATTTTCACTGAAGCTTTCTTT.